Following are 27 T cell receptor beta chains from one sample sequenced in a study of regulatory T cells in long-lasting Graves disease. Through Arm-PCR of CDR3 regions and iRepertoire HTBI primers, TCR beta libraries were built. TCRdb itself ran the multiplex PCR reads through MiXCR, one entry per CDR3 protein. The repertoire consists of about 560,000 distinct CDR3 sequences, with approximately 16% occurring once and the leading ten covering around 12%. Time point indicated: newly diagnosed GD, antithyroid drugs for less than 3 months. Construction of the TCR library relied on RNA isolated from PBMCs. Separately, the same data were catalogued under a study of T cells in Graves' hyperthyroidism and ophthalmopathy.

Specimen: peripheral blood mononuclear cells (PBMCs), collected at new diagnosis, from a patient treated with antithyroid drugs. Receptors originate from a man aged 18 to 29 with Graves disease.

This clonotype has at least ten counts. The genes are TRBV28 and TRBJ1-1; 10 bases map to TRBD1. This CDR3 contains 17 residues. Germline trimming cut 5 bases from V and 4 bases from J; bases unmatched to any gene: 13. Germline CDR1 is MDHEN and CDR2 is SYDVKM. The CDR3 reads CASSPYSGTGVGTEAFF. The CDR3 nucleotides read TGTGCCAGCAGTCCGTACTCCGGGACAGGGGTTGGCACTGAAGCTTTCTTT. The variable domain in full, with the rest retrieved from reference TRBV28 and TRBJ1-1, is DVKVTQSSRYLVKRTGEKVFLECVQDMDHENMFWYRQDPGLGLRLIYFSYDVKMKEKGDIPEGYSVSREKKERFSLILESASTNQTSMYLCASSPYSGTGVGTEAFFGQGTRLTVV.

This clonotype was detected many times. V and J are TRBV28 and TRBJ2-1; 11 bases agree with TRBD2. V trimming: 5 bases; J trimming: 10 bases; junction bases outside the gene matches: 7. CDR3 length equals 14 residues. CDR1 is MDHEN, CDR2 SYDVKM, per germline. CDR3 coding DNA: TGTGCCAGCAGTGTAGCGGGAGGGGTGGGCGAGCAGTTCTTC. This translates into CASSVAGGVGEQFF.

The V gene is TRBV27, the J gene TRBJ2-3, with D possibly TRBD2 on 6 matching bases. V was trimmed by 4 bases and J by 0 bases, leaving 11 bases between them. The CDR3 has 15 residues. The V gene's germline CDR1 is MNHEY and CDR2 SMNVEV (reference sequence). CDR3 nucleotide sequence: TGTGCCAGCAGTTCCCGGACTACTAGCACAGATACGCAGTATTTT. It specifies CASSSRTTSTDTQYF.

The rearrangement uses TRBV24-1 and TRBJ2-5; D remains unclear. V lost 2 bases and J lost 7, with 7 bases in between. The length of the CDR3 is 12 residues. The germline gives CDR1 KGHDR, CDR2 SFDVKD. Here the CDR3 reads CATSDYKGTQYF. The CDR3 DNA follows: TGTGCCACCAGTGATTATAAAGGGACCCAGTACTTC.

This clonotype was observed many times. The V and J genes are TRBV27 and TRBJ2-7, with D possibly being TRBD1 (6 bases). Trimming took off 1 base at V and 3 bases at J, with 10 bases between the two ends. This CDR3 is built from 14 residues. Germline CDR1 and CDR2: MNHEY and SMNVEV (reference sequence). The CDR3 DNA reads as TGTGCCAGCAGTTTATGGTCGACAGGCTACGAGCAGTACTTC. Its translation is CASSLWSTGYEQYF.

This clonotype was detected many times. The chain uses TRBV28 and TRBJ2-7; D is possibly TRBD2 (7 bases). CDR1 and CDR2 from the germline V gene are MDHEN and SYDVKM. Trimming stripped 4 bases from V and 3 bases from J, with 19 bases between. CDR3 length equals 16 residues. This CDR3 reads CASSSPGGRHYYEQYF. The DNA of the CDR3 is TGTGCCAGCAGTTCCCCGGGGGGCAGGCACTACTACGAGCAGTACTTC. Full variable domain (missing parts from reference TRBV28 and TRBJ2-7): DVKVTQSSRYLVKRTGEKVFLECVQDMDHENMFWYRQDPGLGLRLIYFSYDVKMKEKGDIPEGYSVSREKKERFSLILESASTNQTSMYLCASSSPGGRHYYEQYFGPGTRLTVT.

The CDR3 here is CSASWSTGELFF. DNA for the CDR3: TGCAGTGCTAGCTGGAGCACCGGGGAGCTGTTTTTT. V gene TRBV20-1 combines with J gene TRBJ2-2; D ambiguous. Germline V gives CDR1 DFQATT, CDR2 SNEGSKA (reference sequence). The CDR3 extends over 12 amino acids. The V and J ends lost 3 bases and 4 bases respectively, with 6 bases between them.

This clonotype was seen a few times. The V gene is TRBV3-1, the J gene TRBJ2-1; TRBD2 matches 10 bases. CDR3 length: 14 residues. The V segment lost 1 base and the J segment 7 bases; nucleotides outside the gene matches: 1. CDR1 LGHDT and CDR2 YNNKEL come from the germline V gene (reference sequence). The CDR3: CASSQGTSGNEQFF. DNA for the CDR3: TGTGCCAGCAGCCAAGGGACTAGCGGAAATGAGCAGTTCTTC.

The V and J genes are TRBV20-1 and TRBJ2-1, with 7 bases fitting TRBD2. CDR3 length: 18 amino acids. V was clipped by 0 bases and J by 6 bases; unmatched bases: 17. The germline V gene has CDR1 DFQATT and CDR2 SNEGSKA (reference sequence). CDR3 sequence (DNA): TGCAGTGCTAGAGATAGGATTGGGTGGGAGGGCCCGGGCAATGAGCAGTTCTTC. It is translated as CSARDRIGWEGPGNEQFF.

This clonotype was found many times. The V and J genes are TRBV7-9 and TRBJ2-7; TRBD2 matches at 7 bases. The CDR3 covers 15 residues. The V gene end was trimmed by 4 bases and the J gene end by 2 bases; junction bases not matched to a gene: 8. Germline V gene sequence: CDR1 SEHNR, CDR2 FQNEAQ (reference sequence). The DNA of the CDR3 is TGTGCCAGCAGCTCGCCCGGGGGGTCGGCCTACGAGCAGTACTTC. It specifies CASSSPGGSAYEQYF.

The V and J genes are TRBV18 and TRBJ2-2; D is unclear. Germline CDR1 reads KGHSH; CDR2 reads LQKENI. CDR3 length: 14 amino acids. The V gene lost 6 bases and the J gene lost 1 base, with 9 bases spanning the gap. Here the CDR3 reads CASSPRLNTGELFF. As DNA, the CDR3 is TGTGCCAGCTCCCCTCGGCTGAACACCGGGGAGCTGTTTTTT. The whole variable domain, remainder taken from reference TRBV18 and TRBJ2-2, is NAGVMQNPRHLVRRRGQEARLRCSPMKGHSHVYWYRQLPEEGLKFMVYLQKENIIDESGMPKERFSAEFPKEGPSILRIQQVVRGDSAAYFCASSPRLNTGELFFGEGSRLTVL.

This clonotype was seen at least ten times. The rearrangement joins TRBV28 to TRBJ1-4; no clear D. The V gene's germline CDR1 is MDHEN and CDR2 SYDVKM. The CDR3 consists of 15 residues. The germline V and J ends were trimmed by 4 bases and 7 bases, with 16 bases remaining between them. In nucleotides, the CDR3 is TGTGCCAGCAGTTCCCCACTCGCTGGAGGTGAAAAACTGTTTTTT. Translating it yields CASSSPLAGGEKLFF.

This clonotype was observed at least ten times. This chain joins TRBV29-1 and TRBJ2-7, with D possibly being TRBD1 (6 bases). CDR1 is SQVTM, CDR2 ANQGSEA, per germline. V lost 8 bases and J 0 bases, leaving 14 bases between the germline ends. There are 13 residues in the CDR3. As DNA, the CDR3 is TGCAGCTGCCGGGACACCAGCTCCTACGAGCAGTACTTC. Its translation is CSCRDTSSYEQYF.

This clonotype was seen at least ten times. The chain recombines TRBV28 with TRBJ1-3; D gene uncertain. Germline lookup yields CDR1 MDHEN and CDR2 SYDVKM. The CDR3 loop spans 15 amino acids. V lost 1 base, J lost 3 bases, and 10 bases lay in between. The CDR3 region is CASSLSARFGNTIYF. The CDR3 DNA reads TGTGCCAGCAGTTTATCGGCAAGATTTGGAAACACCATATATTTT.

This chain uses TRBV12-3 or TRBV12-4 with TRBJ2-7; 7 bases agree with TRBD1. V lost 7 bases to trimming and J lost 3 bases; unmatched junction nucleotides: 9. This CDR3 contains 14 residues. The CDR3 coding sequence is TGTGCCAGCACCCGAGACAGGGTCGGCTACGAGCAGTACTTC. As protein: CASTRDRVGYEQYF.

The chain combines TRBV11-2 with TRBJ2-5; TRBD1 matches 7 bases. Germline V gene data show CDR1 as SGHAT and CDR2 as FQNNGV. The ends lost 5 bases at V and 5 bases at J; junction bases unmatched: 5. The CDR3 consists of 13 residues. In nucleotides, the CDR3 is TGTGCCAGCAGCGCCGACAGGGATGAGACCCAGTACTTC. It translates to CASSADRDETQYF.

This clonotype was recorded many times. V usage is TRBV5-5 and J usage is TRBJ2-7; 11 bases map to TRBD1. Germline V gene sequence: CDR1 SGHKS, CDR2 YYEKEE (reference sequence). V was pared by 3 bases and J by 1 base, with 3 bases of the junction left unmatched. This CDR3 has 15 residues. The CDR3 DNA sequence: TGTGCCAGCAGCTGGGGGACAGGGGGTTCCTACGAGCAGTACTTC. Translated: CASSWGTGGSYEQYF.

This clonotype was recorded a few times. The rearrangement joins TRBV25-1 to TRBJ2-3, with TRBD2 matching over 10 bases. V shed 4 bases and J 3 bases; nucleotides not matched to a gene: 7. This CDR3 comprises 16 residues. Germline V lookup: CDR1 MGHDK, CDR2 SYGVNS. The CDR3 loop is CASSVTLAGVTDTQYF. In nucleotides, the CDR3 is TGTGCCAGCAGTGTCACTCTAGCGGGAGTGACAGATACGCAGTATTTT.

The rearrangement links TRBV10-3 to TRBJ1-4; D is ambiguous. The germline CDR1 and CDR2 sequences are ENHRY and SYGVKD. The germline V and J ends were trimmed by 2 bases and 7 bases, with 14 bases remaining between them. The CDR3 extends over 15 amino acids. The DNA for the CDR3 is TGTGCCATCAGTGAGGGGGTCTCGGGCGGTGAAAAACTGTTTTTT. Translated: CAISEGVSGGEKLFF.

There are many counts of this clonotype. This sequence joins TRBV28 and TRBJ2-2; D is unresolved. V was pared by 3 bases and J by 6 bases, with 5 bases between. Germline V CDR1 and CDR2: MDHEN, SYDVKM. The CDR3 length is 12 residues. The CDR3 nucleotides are TGTGCCAGCAGTTTTATCTCCGGGGAGCTGTTTTTT. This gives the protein CASSFISGELFF.

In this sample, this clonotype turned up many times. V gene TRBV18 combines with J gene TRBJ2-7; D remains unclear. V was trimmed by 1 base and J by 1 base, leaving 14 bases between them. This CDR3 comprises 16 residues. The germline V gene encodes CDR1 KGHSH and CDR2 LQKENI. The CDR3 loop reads CASSPRATQGSYEQYF. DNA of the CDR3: TGTGCCAGCTCACCACGGGCCACTCAAGGATCCTACGAGCAGTACTTC.

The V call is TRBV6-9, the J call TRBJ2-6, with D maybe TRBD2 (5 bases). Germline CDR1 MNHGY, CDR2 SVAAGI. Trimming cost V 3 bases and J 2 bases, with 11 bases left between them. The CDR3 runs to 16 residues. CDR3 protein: CASSYRGSPGANVLTF. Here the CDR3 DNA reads TGTGCCAGCAGTTACCGGGGTTCCCCTGGGGCCAACGTCCTGACTTTC.

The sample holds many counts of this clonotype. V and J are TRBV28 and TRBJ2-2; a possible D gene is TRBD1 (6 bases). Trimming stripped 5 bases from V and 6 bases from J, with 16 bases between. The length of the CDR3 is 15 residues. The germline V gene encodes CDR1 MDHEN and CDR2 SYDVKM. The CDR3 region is CASSRASSGAGELFF. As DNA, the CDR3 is TGTGCCAGCAGTCGCGCCTCTTCAGGGGCCGGGGAGCTGTTTTTT.

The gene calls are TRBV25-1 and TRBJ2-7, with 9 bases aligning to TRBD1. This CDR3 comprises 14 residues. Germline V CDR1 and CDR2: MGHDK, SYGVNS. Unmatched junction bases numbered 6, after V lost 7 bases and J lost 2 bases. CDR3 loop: CASNPGTGTYEQYF. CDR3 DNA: TGTGCCAGCAACCCCGGGACAGGGACCTACGAGCAGTACTTC.

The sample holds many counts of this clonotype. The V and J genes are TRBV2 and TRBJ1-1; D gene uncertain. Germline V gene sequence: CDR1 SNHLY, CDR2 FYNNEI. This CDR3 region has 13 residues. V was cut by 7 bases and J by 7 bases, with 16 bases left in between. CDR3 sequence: CASTRPGVVEAFF. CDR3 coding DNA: TGTGCCAGCACCAGACCCGGGGTTGTTGAAGCTTTCTTT.

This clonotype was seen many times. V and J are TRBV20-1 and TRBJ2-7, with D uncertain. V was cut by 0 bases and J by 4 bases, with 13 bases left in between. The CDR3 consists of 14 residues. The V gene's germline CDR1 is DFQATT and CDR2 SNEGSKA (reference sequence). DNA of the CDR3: TGCAGTGCTAGAGATACCAGGTTTTTATACGAGCAGTACTTC. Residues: CSARDTRFLYEQYF.

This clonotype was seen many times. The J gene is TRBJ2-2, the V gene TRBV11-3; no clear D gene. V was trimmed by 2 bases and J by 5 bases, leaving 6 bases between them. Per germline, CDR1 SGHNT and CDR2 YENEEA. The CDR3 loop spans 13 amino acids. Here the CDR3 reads CASSLYETGELFF. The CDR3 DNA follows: TGTGCCAGCAGCTTATATGAAACCGGGGAGCTGTTTTTT.